This T cell receptor beta chain was captured in a study of cytomegalovirus exposure and HLA in healthy donors. Study results and limitations: Presence/absence analysis assumed near-uniform sequencing depth across donors. Another analysis was done later, and it associated approximately 18,000 TCR beta sequences with HLA alleles at 0.05 false discovery rate.

The PCR was carried out with 60 Vbeta primers and 13 Jbeta primers. The repertoire was sequenced with immunoSEQ multiplex PCR; TCRdb's copy has only in-frame clones and lacks some. Here the sample spans more than 150,000 clones, roughly 87% being singletons. Regarding this clone: The antigen is unknown.

This CDR3 region has 14 residues. Germline values: CDR1 MNHEY, CDR2 SVGAGI. Trimming shortened V by 6 bases and J by 7 bases, and 16 bases separated the two germline ends. This TCR derives from a girl in the first two years of life in good health and CMV-seronegative. This rearrangement joins TRBV6-5 to TRBJ2-1; the D is unclear. Specimen: PBMCs. CDR3 region: CASSPVDTLNEQFF. DNA of the CDR3: TGTGCCAGCAGCCCTGTTGACACCTTGAATGAGCAGTTCTTC.